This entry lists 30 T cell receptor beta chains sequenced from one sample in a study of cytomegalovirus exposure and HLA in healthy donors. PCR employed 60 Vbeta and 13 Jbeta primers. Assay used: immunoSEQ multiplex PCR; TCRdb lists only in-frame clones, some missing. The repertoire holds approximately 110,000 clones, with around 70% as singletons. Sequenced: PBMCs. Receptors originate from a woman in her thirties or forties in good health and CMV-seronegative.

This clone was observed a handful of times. CDR3 nucleotides: TGTGCCAGTAGTCCGGACAGGGGAAATCAGCCCCAGCATTTT. Protein: CASSPDRGNQPQHF. The chain joins TRBV19 to TRBJ1-5; 9 bases map to TRBD1. Per the germline V gene, CDR1 is LNHDA and CDR2 is SQIVND (reference sequence). The CDR3 contains 14 residues. V was clipped by 5 bases and J by 4 bases; unmatched bases: 3. The full variable domain, completed using reference TRBV19 and TRBJ1-5, is DGGITQSPKYLFRKEGQNVTLSCEQNLNHDAMYWYRQDPGQGLRLIYYSQIVNDFQKGDIAEGYSVSREKKESFPLTVTSAQKNPTAFYLCASSPDRGNQPQHFGDGTRLSIL.

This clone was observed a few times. CDR3 nucleotides: TGTGCCAGCAGCGTCGGGGTGGAGGCGGCGGGTGAAGCTTTCTTT. Translation gives CASSVGVEAAGEAFF. The J gene is TRBJ1-1, the V gene TRBV9; no clear D gene. Germline V gene data show CDR1 as SGDLS and CDR2 as YYNGEE. The CDR3 loop spans 15 amino acids. The V end lost 2 bases, the J end lost 7 bases, and 18 bases lay between the germline ends.

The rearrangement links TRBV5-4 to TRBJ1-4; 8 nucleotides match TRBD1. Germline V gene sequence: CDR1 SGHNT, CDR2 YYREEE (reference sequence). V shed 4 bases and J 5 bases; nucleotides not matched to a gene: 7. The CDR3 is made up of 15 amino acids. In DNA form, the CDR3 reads TGTGCCAGCAGCACCACGACAGGGGTGAATGAAAAACTGTTTTTT. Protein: CASSTTTGVNEKLFF. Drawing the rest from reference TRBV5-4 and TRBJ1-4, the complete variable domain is ETGVTQSPTHLIKTRGQQVTLRCSSQSGHNTVSWYQQALGQGPQFIFQYYREEENGRGNFPPRFSGLQFPNYSSELNVNALELDDSALYLCASSTTTGVNEKLFFGSGTQLSVL.

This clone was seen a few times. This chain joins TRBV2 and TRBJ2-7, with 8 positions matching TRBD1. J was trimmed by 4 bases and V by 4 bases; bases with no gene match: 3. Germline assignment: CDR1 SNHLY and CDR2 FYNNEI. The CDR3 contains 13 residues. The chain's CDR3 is CASSGTGRYEQYF. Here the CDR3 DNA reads TGTGCCAGCAGTGGGACAGGGAGATACGAGCAGTACTTC.

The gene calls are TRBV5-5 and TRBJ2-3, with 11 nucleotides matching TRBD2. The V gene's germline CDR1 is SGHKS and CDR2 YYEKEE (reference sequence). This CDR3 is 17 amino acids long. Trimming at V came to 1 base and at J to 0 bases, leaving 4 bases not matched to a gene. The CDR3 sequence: CASSLWASGRSTDTQYF. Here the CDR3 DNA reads TGTGCCAGCAGCTTGTGGGCTAGCGGGAGGAGCACAGATACGCAGTATTTT.

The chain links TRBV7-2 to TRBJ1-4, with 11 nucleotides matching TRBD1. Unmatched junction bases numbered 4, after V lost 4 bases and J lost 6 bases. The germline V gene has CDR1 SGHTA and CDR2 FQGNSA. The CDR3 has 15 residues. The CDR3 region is CASSSLGQGDEKLFF. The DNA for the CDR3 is TGTGCCAGCAGCTCATTGGGACAGGGGGATGAAAAACTGTTTTTT.

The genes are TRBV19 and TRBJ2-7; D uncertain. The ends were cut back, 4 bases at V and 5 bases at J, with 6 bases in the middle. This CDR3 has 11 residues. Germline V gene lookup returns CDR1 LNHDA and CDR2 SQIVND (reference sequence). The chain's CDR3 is CASSSGDEQYF. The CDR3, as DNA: TGTGCCAGTAGTAGCGGCGACGAGCAGTACTTC.

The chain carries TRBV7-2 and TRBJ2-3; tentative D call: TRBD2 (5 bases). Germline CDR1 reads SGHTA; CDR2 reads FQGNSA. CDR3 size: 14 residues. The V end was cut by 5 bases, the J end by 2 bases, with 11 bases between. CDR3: CASSQGLITDTQYF. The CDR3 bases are TGTGCCAGCAGCCAAGGACTTATCACAGATACGCAGTATTTT.

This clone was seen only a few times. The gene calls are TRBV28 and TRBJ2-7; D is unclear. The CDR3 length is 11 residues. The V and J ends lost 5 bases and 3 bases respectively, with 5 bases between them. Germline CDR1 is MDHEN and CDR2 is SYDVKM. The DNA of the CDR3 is TGTGCCAGCAGTACCTACTACGAGCAGTACTTC. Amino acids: CASSTYYEQYF.

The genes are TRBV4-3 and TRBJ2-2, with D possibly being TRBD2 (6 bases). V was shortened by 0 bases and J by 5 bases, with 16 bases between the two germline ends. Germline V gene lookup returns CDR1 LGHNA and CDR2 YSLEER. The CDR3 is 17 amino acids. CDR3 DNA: TGCGCCAGCAGCCAAGATCGTAGCAGGGACTTGACCGGGGAGCTGTTTTTT. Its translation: CASSQDRSRDLTGELFF.

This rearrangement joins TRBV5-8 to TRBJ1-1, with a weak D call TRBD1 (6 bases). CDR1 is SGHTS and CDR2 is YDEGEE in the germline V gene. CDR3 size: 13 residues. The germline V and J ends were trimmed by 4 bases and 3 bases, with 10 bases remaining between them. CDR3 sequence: CASSQWTDTEAFF. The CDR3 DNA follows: TGTGCCAGCAGCCAATGGACAGACACTGAAGCTTTCTTT.

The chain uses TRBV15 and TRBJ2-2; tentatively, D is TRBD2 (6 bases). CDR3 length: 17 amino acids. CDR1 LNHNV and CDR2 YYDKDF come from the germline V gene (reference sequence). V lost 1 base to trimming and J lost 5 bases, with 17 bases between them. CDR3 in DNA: TGTGCCACCAGCAGAGGCGGTTCGGGAGTCGGTACCGGGGAGCTGTTTTTT. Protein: CATSRGGSGVGTGELFF.

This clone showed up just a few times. CDR3 nucleotides: TGTGCCAGCTCACCTGGGACAGGGTTCTTGTCTGGAAACACCATATATTTT. Its protein is CASSPGTGFLSGNTIYF. The chain combines TRBV18 with TRBJ1-3; 9 positions match TRBD1. Germline CDR1 reads KGHSH; CDR2 reads LQKENI. J gave up 1 base and V 3 bases, and 7 bases lay outside the gene matches. The CDR3 spans 17 residues.

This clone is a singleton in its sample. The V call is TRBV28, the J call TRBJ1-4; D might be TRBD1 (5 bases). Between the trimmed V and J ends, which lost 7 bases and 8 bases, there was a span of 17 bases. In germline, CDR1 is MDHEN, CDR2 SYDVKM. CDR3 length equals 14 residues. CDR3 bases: TGTGCCAGCACCGACAGATCTTTGGGGGAAAAACTGTTTTTT. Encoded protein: CASTDRSLGEKLFF. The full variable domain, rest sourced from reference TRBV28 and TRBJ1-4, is DVKVTQSSRYLVKRTGEKVFLECVQDMDHENMFWYRQDPGLGLRLIYFSYDVKMKEKGDIPEGYSVSREKKERFSLILESASTNQTSMYLCASTDRSLGEKLFFGSGTQLSVL.

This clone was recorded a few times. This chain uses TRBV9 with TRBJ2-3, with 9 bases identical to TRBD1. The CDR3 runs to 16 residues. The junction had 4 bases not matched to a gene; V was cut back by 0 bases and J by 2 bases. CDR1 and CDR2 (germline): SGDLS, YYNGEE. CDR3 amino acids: CASSVAGTGSTDTQYF. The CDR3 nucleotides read TGTGCCAGCAGCGTAGCCGGGACAGGGTCCACAGATACGCAGTATTTT.

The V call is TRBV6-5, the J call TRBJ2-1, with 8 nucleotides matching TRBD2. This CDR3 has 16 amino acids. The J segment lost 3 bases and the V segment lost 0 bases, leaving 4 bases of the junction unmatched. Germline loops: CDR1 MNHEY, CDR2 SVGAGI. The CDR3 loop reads CASSYSGGGNYNEQFF. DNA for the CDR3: TGTGCCAGCAGTTACTCGGGCGGGGGGAACTACAATGAGCAGTTCTTC.

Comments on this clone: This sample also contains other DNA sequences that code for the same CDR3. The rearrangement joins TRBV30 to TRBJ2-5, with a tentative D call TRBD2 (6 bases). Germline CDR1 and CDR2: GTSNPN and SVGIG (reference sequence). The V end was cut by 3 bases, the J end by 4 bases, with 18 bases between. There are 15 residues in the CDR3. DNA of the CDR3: TGTGCCTGGAGCGTTGGAACGGGAGTGGGAGAGACCCAGTACTTC. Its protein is CAWSVGTGVGETQYF.

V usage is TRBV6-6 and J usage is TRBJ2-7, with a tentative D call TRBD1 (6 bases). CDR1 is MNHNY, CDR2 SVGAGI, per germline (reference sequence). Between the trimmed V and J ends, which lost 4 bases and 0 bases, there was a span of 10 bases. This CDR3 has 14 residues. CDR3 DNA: TGTGCCAGCAGTTTTACGACAGGCTCCTACGAGCAGTACTTC. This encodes CASSFTTGSYEQYF.

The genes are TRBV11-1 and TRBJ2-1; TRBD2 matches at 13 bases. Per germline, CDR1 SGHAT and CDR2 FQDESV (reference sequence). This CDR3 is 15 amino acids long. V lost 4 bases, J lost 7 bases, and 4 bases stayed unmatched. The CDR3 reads CASSSGTSGTNEQFF. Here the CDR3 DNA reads TGTGCCAGCAGCTCGGGGACTAGCGGGACTAATGAGCAGTTCTTC.

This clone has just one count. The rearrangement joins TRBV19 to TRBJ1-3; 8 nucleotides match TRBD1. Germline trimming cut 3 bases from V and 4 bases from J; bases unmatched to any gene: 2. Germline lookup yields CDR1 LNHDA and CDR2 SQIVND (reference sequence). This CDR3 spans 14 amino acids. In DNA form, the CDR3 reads TGTGCCAGTAGTATTCGGACAGGGGGAAACACCATATATTTT. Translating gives CASSIRTGGNTIYF.

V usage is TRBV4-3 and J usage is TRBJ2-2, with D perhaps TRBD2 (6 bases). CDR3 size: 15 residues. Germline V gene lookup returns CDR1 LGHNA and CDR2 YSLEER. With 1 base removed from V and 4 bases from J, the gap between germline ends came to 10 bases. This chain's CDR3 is CASSQGLALTGELFF. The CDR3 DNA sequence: TGCGCCAGCAGCCAAGGGCTAGCGCTCACCGGGGAGCTGTTTTTT.

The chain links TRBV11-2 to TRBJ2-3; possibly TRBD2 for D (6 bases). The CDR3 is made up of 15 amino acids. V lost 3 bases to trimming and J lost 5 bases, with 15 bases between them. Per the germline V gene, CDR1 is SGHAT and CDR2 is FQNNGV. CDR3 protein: CASSFPVAGLDTQYF. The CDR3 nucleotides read TGTGCCAGCAGCTTTCCCGTGGCGGGGCTAGATACGCAGTATTTT.

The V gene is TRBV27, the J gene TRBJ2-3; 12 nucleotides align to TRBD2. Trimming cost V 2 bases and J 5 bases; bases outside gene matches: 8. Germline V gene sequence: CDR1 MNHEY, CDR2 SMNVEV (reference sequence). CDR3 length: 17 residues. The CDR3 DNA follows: TGTGCCAGCAGTTTAATAGACCTAGCGGGGGGGGAAGATACGCAGTATTTT. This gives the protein CASSLIDLAGGEDTQYF.

CDR3 bases: TGTGCCAGCAGAGCAGGCTCCAACTATGGCTACACCTTC. This encodes CASRAGSNYGYTF. The rearrangement links TRBV6-1 to TRBJ1-2; unclear D gene. V lost 6 bases, J lost 2 bases, and 10 bases lay in between. From germline, CDR1 is MNHNS and CDR2 SASEGT. The CDR3 loop spans 13 amino acids.

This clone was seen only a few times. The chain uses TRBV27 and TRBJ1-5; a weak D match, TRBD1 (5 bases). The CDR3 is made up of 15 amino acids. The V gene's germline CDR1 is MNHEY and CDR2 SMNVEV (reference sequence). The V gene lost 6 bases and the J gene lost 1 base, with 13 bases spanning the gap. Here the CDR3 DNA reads TGTGCCAGCAGCCAAGACGGGGGAAGCAATCAGCCCCAGCATTTT. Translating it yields CASSQDGGSNQPQHF.

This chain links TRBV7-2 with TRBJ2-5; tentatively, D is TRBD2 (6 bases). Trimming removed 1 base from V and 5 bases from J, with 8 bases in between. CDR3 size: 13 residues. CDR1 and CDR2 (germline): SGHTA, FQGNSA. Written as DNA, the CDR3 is TGTGCCAGCAGCTTAGGTCTAGCGGAGACCCAGTACTTC. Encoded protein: CASSLGLAETQYF.

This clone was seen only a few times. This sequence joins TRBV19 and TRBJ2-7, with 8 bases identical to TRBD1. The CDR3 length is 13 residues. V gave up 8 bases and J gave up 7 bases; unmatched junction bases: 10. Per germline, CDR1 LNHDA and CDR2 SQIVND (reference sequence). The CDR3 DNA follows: TGTGCCAGTTCCTACCTACAGGGGGATGAGCAGTACTTC. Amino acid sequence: CASSYLQGDEQYF.

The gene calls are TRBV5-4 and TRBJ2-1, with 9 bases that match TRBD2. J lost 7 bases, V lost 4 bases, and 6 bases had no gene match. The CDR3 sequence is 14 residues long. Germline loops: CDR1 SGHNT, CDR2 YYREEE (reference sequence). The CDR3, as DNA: TGTGCCAGCAGCCCCAGACTAGCGGATAATGAGCAGTTCTTC. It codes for CASSPRLADNEQFF.

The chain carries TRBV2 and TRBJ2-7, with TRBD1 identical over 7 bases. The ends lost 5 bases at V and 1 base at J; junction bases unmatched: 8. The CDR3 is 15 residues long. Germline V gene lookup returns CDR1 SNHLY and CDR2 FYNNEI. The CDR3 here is CASSWQGVSSYEQYF. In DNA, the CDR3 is TGTGCCAGCAGTTGGCAGGGGGTTAGTTCCTACGAGCAGTACTTC.

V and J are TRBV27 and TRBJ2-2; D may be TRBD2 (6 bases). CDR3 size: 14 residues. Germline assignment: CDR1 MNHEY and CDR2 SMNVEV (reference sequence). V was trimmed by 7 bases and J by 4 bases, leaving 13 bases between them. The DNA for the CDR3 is TGTGCCAGCAAACTGGGACTCCCCACCGGGGAGCTGTTTTTT. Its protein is CASKLGLPTGELFF.